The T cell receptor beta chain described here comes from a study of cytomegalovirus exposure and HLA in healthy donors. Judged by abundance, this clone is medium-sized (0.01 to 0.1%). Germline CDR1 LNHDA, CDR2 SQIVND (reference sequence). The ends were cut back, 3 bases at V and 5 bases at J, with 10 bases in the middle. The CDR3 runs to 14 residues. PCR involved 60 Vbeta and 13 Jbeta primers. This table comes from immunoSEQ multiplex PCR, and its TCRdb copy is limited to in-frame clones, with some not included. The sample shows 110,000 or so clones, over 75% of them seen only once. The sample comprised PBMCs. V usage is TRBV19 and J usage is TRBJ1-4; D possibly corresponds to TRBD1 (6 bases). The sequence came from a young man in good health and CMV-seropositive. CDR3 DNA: TGTGCCAGTAGTATCAACAGGGTAAATGAAAAACTGTTTTTT. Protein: CASSINRVNEKLFF.